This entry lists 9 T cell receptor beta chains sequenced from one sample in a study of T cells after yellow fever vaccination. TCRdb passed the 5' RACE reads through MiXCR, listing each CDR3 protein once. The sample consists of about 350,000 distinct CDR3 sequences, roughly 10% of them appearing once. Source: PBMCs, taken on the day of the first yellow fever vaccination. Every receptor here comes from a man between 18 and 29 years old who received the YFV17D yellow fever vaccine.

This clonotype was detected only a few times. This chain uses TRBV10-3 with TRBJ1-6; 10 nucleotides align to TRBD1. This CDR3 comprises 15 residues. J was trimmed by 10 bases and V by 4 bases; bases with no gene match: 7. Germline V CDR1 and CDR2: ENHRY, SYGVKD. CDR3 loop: CAISAGTGDWSPLHF. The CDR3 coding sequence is TGTGCCATCAGTGCCGGGACAGGGGACTGGTCACCCCTCCACTTT.

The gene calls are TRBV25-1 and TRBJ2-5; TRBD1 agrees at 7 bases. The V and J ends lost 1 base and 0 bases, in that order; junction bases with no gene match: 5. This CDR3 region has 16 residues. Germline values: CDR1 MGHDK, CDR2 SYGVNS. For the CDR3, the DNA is TGTGCCAGCAGTGAATCTCTGACAGGGTACCAAGAGACCCAGTACTTC. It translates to CASSESLTGYQETQYF.

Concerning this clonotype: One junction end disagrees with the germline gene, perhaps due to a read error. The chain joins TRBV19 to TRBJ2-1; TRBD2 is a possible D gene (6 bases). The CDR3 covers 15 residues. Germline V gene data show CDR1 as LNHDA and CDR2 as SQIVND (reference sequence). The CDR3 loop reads CGSSGLGYSYNEQFF. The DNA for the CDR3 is TGTGGCAGTAGCGGACTGGGGTACTCCTACAATGAGCAGTTCTTC.

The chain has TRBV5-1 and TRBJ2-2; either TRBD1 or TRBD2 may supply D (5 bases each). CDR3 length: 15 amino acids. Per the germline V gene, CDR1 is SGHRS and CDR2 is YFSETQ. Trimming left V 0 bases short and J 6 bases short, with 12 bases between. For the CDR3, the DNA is TGCGCCAGCAGCTTGGAGGGACGGTGGTCCGGGGAGCTGTTTTTT. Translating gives CASSLEGRWSGELFF. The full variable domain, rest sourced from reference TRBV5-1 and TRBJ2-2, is KAGVTQTPRYLIKTRGQQVTLSCSPISGHRSVSWYQQTPGQGLQFLFEYFSETQRNKGNFPGRFSGRQFSNSRSEMNVSTLELGDSALYLCASSLEGRWSGELFFGEGSRLTVL.

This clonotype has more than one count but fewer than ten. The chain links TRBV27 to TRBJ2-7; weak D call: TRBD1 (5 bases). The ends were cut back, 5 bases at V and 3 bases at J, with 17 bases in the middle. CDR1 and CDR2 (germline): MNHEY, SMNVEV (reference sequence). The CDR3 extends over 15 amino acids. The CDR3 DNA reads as TGTGCCAGCAGTCCCCAAGTGACAGTAATCTACGAGCAGTACTTC. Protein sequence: CASSPQVTVIYEQYF.

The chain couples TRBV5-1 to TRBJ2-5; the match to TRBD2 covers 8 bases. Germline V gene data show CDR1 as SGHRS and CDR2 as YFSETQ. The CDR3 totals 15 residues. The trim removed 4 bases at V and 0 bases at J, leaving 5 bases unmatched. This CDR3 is CASSLLLADQETQYF. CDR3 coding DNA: TGCGCCAGCAGCCTATTACTAGCGGACCAAGAGACCCAGTACTTC.

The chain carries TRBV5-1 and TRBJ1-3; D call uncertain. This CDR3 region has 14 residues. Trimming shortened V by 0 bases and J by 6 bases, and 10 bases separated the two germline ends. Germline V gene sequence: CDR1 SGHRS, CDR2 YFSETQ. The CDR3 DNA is TGCGCCAGCAGCTTGGCTGACCGTGCAAACACCATATATTTT. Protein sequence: CASSLADRANTIYF.

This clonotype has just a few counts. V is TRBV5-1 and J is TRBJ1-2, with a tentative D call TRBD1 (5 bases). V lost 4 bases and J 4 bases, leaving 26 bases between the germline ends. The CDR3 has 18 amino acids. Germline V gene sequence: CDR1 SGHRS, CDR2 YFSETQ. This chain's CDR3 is CASSPGHLTTDLFYGYTF. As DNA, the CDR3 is TGCGCCAGCAGCCCCGGACACCTAACTACAGACCTCTTCTATGGCTACACCTTC.

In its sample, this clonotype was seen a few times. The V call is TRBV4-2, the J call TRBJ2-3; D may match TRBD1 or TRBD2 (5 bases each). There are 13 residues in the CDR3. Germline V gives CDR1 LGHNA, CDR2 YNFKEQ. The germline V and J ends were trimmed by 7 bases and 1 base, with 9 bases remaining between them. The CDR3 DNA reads TGTGCCAGCACGGGGCTGGGCACAGATACGCAGTATTTT. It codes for CASTGLGTDTQYF.